These T cell receptor beta chains were read from a single sample in a study of cytomegalovirus exposure and HLA in healthy donors. The table came from immunoSEQ multiplex PCR; TCRdb's copy has only in-frame clones and leaves some out. The sample contains roughly 120,000 clones, over 65% of which appear only once. The sequenced sample consisted of PBMCs. The source is a woman aged 18-30 years in good health and CMV-seronegative. Each CDR3 is given with its conserved first and last residue. A D gene is named only where the DNA matches it firmly. The size field is filled for only some rows; it gives once, few, many or a size class.

v_gene: TRBV19
d_gene: TRBD1
abundance: once
j_gene: TRBJ1-4
CDR3nt: TGTGCCAGTAGCTCTTCTGGTGGGACAGGGCGTGAAAAACTGTTTTTT
CDR3aa: CASSSSGGTGREKLFF

v_gene: TRBV7-2
d_gene: TRBD2
abundance: NA
j_gene: TRBJ2-7
CDR3nt: TGTGCCAGCAGCTTAGAAGGGACTACCTACGAGCAGTACTTC
CDR3aa: CASSLEGTTYEQYF

v_gene: TRBV19
d_gene: TRBD1
abundance: NA
j_gene: TRBJ2-5
CDR3nt: TGTGCCAGTAGGGGGACAGGGCACGAGACCCAGTACTTC
CDR3aa: CASRGTGHETQYF

v_gene: TRBV6-6
d_gene: NA
abundance: NA
j_gene: TRBJ2-7
CDR3nt: TGTGCCACCATCAGTACAGGGCGGAGATCCTACGAGCAGTACTTC
CDR3aa: CATISTGRRSYEQYF

v_gene: TRBV19
d_gene: TRBD2
abundance: few
j_gene: TRBJ2-1
CDR3nt: TGTGCCAGTAGTATCCGTAGCGGGAGCTCCTACAATGAGCAGTTCTTC
CDR3aa: CASSIRSGSSYNEQFF

v_gene: TRBV19
d_gene: NA
abundance: NA
j_gene: TRBJ1-5
CDR3nt: TGTGCCAGTAGTATTGCAGGGGAGAAACCCCAGCATTTT
CDR3aa: CASSIAGEKPQHF

v_gene: TRBV13
d_gene: TRBD1
abundance: once
j_gene: TRBJ1-1
CDR3nt: TGTGCCAGCAGCCGCAACAGGGGGAACACTGAAGCTTTCTTT
CDR3aa: CASSRNRGNTEAFF

v_gene: TRBV18
d_gene: NA
abundance: NA
j_gene: TRBJ1-2
CDR3nt: TGTGCCAGCTCTTCAGGGGTCGGCGACTATGGCTACACCTTC
CDR3aa: CASSSGVGDYGYTF

v_gene: TRBV9
d_gene: TRBD1
abundance: NA
j_gene: TRBJ1-2
CDR3nt: TGTGCCAGCAGCTTTTCATCCGGGACAGGGAACTATGGCTACACCTTC
CDR3aa: CASSFSSGTGNYGYTF

v_gene: TRBV27
d_gene: TRBD1
abundance: NA
j_gene: TRBJ1-1
CDR3nt: TGTGCCAGCAGGGATGCTTCAGGACAGGGTGGTGAAGCTTTCTTT
CDR3aa: CASRDASGQGGEAFF

v_gene: TRBV6-1
d_gene: NA
abundance: NA
j_gene: TRBJ1-5
CDR3nt: TGTGCCAGTCGGACAGGCAATCAGCCCCAGCATTTT
CDR3aa: CASRTGNQPQHF

v_gene: TRBV9
d_gene: NA
abundance: NA
j_gene: TRBJ2-5
CDR3nt: TGTGCCAGCAGCCCCGGCGGGGACTCGGGCGAGACCCAGTACTTC
CDR3aa: CASSPGGDSGETQYF

v_gene: TRBV7-2
d_gene: NA
abundance: NA
j_gene: TRBJ2-5
CDR3nt: TGTGCCAGCAGCTTAGGGGCATACCAAGAGACCCAGTACTTC
CDR3aa: CASSLGAYQETQYF

v_gene: TRBV15
d_gene: NA
abundance: NA
j_gene: TRBJ2-1
CDR3nt: TGTGCCACCAGCAGAGAGCGGTTTTCCAATGAGCAGTTCTTC
CDR3aa: CATSRERFSNEQFF

v_gene: TRBV7-2
d_gene: TRBD1
abundance: NA
j_gene: TRBJ1-5
CDR3nt: TGTGCCAGCAGCCAGGGGGCTAGCCTTAGCAATCAGCCCCAGCATTTT
CDR3aa: CASSQGASLSNQPQHF

v_gene: TRBV27
d_gene: TRBD1
abundance: NA
j_gene: TRBJ1-2
CDR3nt: TGTGCCAGCACCACAATGGGGGACAGGGGGCGCGGGAATGGCTACACCTTC
CDR3aa: CASTTMGDRGRGNGYTF

v_gene: TRBV7-2
d_gene: TRBD1
abundance: NA
j_gene: TRBJ1-2
CDR3nt: TGTGCCAGCAGCGCCGGGACAGCTAACTATGGCTACACCTTC
CDR3aa: CASSAGTANYGYTF

v_gene: TRBV2
d_gene: NA
abundance: few
j_gene: TRBJ1-1
CDR3nt: TGTGCCAGCTTGCTTTGGGGCCAGGCTTTCTTT
CDR3aa: CASLLWGQAFF

v_gene: TRBV9
d_gene: NA
abundance: NA
j_gene: TRBJ1-1
CDR3nt: TGTGCCAGCAGCGTAAGGGGGTATACTGAAGCTTTCTTT
CDR3aa: CASSVRGYTEAFF

v_gene: TRBV5-6
d_gene: TRBD2
abundance: NA
j_gene: TRBJ2-5
CDR3nt: TGTGCCAGCAGCGAACTTAGCGGGGGGGCGTTGAAGACCCAGTACTTC
CDR3aa: CASSELSGGALKTQYF

v_gene: TRBV10-3
d_gene: TRBD2
abundance: NA
j_gene: TRBJ2-7
CDR3nt: TGTGCCATCAGTGAGTCGGTCTATAGCGGGAGCTCCTACGAGCAGTACTTC
CDR3aa: CAISESVYSGSSYEQYF

v_gene: TRBV25-1
d_gene: NA
abundance: NA
j_gene: TRBJ2-7
CDR3nt: TGTGCCAGCAGTGAATATTCGTCAGGGAACCTCCAGCAGTACTTC
CDR3aa: CASSEYSSGNLQQYF

v_gene: TRBV5-6
d_gene: NA
abundance: few
j_gene: TRBJ1-1
CDR3nt: TGTGCCAGCAGCTTGGTGGACAGGAACACTGAAGCTTTCTTT
CDR3aa: CASSLVDRNTEAFF

v_gene: TRBV4-1
d_gene: NA
abundance: NA
j_gene: TRBJ1-1
CDR3nt: TGCGCCAGCAGCCAAGTAACAGGGCTGAACACTGAAGCTTTCTTT
CDR3aa: CASSQVTGLNTEAFF

v_gene: TRBV4-2
d_gene: TRBD2
abundance: NA
j_gene: TRBJ2-7
CDR3nt: TGTGCCAGCAGCCAAGAAGGCCGGGAGGGCTACGAGCAGTACTTC
CDR3aa: CASSQEGREGYEQYF

v_gene: TRBV5-1
d_gene: NA
abundance: few
j_gene: TRBJ2-3
CDR3nt: TGCGCCAGCAGCCACGGGGATACGCAGTATTTT
CDR3aa: CASSHGDTQYF

v_gene: TRBV29-1
d_gene: TRBD1
abundance: NA
j_gene: TRBJ2-3
CDR3nt: TGCAGCGTTGAGAGGGACAGGGCTGATACGCAGTATTTT
CDR3aa: CSVERDRADTQYF

v_gene: TRBV28
d_gene: TRBD1
abundance: NA
j_gene: TRBJ2-7
CDR3nt: TGTGCCAGCAGTTTACCGTGGGGACAGGGTGCCCACGAGCAGTACTTC
CDR3aa: CASSLPWGQGAHEQYF

v_gene: TRBV27
d_gene: TRBD1
abundance: NA
j_gene: TRBJ1-1
CDR3nt: TGTGCCAGCAGTTTCCTCCGGGACAGGGGCCTTTGGAACACTGAAGCTTTCTTT
CDR3aa: CASSFLRDRGLWNTEAFF

v_gene: TRBV18
d_gene: TRBD1
abundance: NA
j_gene: TRBJ1-5
CDR3nt: TGTGCCAGCTCACCACGGGAGTCAGGGGGAAAATCAGCCCAGCATTTT
CDR3aa: CASSPRESGGKSAQHF

v_gene: TRBV6-1
d_gene: NA
abundance: NA
j_gene: TRBJ2-6
CDR3nt: TGTGCCAGCAGTGTAACTTGGACAGCTGGGGCCAACGTCCTGACTTTC
CDR3aa: CASSVTWTAGANVLTF

v_gene: TRBV5-1
d_gene: NA
abundance: NA
j_gene: TRBJ1-1
CDR3nt: TGCGCCAGCAGCTCCCCGGGACAAATGAACACTGAAGCTTTCTTT
CDR3aa: CASSSPGQMNTEAFF

v_gene: TRBV10-3
d_gene: NA
abundance: NA
j_gene: TRBJ1-1
CDR3nt: TGTGCCATCTCGCGGGGGAGCACTGAAGCTTTCTTT
CDR3aa: CAISRGSTEAFF

v_gene: TRBV29-1
d_gene: NA
abundance: once
j_gene: TRBJ2-2
CDR3nt: TGCAGCGTTGAAGTCGTGAGAGGGGAGCTGTTTTTT
CDR3aa: CSVEVVRGELFF